One and the same sample provided the 22 T cell receptor beta chains below, sequenced in a study of blood T cell repertoires in COVID-19. The method was immunoSEQ multiplex PCR; TCRdb's version includes in-frame clones alone and lacks a portion of them. The table records 85,000 to 130,000 clones, 85% to 90% of them present only once. The sequenced sample was peripheral blood. All receptors derive from a human donor in a cohort sampled during active COVID-19.

This clone has a single count. J is TRBJ2-2 and V is TRBV5-6; D call uncertain. Germline values: CDR1 SGHDT, CDR2 YYEEEE. The CDR3 length is 14 residues. The ends were cut back, 1 base at V and 5 bases at J, with 9 bases in the middle. The DNA for the CDR3 is TGTGCCAGCAGCTTGAGTCTAGTAACCGGGGAGCTGTTTTTT. It translates to CASSLSLVTGELFF.

The rearrangement links TRBV27 to TRBJ2-1; D call uncertain. The CDR3 covers 16 residues. V was clipped by 4 bases and J by 4 bases, with 17 bases between them. From germline, CDR1 is MNHEY and CDR2 SMNVEV (reference sequence). The CDR3 region is CASSSLPQRSYNEQFF. For the CDR3, the DNA is TGTGCCAGCAGTTCCCTCCCGCAGCGCTCATACAATGAGCAGTTCTTC.

In its sample, this clone was seen once. The chain couples TRBV12-3 or TRBV12-4 to TRBJ2-1; TRBD2 agrees at 7 bases. The CDR3 has 13 amino acids. The V segment lost 5 bases and the J segment 14 bases; nucleotides outside the gene matches: 12. In nucleotides, the CDR3 is TGTGCCAGCAGTCACCCGACGGGGGGAGAGAAGTTCTTC. Amino acids: CASSHPTGGEKFF.

The V and J genes are TRBV5-6 and TRBJ2-1, with TRBD2 as a possible D gene (5 bases). There are 16 residues in the CDR3. V lost 0 bases to trimming and J lost 3 bases, with 13 bases between them. Per the germline V gene, CDR1 is SGHDT and CDR2 is YYEEEE. CDR3 sequence: CASSLVREGYYNEQFF. The CDR3 bases are TGTGCCAGCAGCTTGGTTCGCGAGGGCTACTACAATGAGCAGTTCTTC.

The rearrangement uses TRBV18 and TRBJ2-5; 7 bases align to TRBD1. Trimming removed 3 bases from V and 1 base from J; junction bases left unmatched: 5. The CDR3 spans 15 residues. Germline CDR1 reads KGHSH; CDR2 reads LQKENI. The CDR3 DNA reads TGTGCCAGCTCACCTCAGGGGGTGTCCCAAGAGACCCAGTACTTC. Translation: CASSPQGVSQETQYF.

The chain employs TRBV7-8 and TRBJ2-7; 9 nucleotides agree with TRBD1. CDR3 length: 16 amino acids. From germline, CDR1 is SGHVS and CDR2 FQNEAQ. J lost 7 bases, V lost 4 bases, and 14 bases had no gene match. The DNA for the CDR3 is TGTGCCAGCAGCTCCCCAGGAGGGGGGACAGGGAGGGAGCAGTACTTC. This encodes CASSSPGGGTGREQYF. The full variable domain, with the rest looked up from reference TRBV7-8 and TRBJ2-7, is GAGVSQSPRYKVAKRGQDVALRCDPISGHVSLFWYQQALGQGPEFLTYFQNEAQLDKSGLPSDRFFAERPEGSVSTLKIQRTQQEDSAVYLCASSSPGGGTGREQYFGPGTRLTVT.

The chain is built from TRBV11-2 and TRBJ1-2; D not resolved. The V gene lost 5 bases and the J gene lost 8 bases, with 12 bases spanning the gap. CDR1 is SGHAT, CDR2 FQNNGV, per germline. The CDR3 has 12 residues. This CDR3 reads CASSPSGDGYTF. The CDR3 nucleotides are TGTGCCAGCAGCCCCTCGGGAGACGGCTACACCTTC.

This chain links TRBV5-6 with TRBJ1-5; D is unclear. Germline V gene data show CDR1 as SGHDT and CDR2 as YYEEEE. The CDR3 has 13 amino acids. Trimming left V 2 bases short and J 2 bases short, with 5 bases between. This CDR3 reads CASSFQGNQPQHF. The CDR3 DNA reads TGTGCCAGCAGCTTCCAGGGCAATCAGCCCCAGCATTTT.

V usage is TRBV10-3 and J usage is TRBJ1-5; 8 nucleotides line up with TRBD1. The CDR3 runs to 14 residues. V was pared by 6 bases and J by 6 bases, with 7 bases of the junction left unmatched. In germline, CDR1 is ENHRY, CDR2 SYGVKD. CDR3 sequence (DNA): TGTGCCATCAGCCCAGGGGGCGGGATTCAGCCCCAGCATTTT. Translating gives CAISPGGGIQPQHF.

The V and J genes are TRBV28 and TRBJ1-2; 10 nucleotides line up with TRBD1. V was clipped by 3 bases and J by 4 bases; unmatched bases: 17. The CDR3 length is 19 residues. Germline lookup yields CDR1 MDHEN and CDR2 SYDVKM. CDR3 loop: CASSFLRYRDRGRLYGYTF. CDR3 in DNA: TGTGCCAGCAGTTTCCTTCGGTACCGGGACAGGGGTCGTCTCTATGGCTACACCTTC.

This chain links TRBV6-2 or TRBV6-3 with TRBJ2-3; TRBD2 might be the D (5 bases). Trimming removed 5 bases at V and 1 base at J, with 13 bases between. CDR1 MNHEY and CDR2 SVGEGT come from the germline V gene. CDR3 size: 15 residues. CDR3 protein: CASSKREIGTDTQYF. Here the CDR3 DNA reads TGTGCCAGCAGTAAGAGGGAGATCGGCACAGATACGCAGTATTTT.

This clone was counted many times. The chain links TRBV14 to TRBJ1-6, with D maybe TRBD1 (6 bases). V was trimmed by 0 bases and J by 10 bases, leaving 10 bases between them. The CDR3 extends over 14 amino acids. Germline V lookup: CDR1 SGHDN, CDR2 FVKESK. CDR3 protein: CASSQDRGNSPLHF. The CDR3 nucleotides are TGTGCCAGCAGCCAAGACAGGGGAAACTCACCCCTCCACTTT.

The J gene is TRBJ2-4, the V gene TRBV5-1, with D possibly TRBD1 on 5 matching bases. The CDR3 contains 16 residues. Trimming left V 0 bases short and J 0 bases short, with 10 bases between. Per germline, CDR1 SGHRS and CDR2 YFSETQ. CDR3 in DNA: TGCGCCAGCAGCTTGGACCAGGGTCTAGCCAAAAACATTCAGTACTTC. As protein: CASSLDQGLAKNIQYF.

This chain connects TRBV12-3 or TRBV12-4 to TRBJ1-1, with a possible D match to TRBD1 (5 bases). This CDR3 region has 13 residues. Trimming removed 6 bases at V and 4 bases at J, with 12 bases between. The CDR3 nucleotides are TGTGCCAGCAGCTTTTCGGGGGGCACTGAAGCTTTCTTT. Residues: CASSFSGGTEAFF.

V gene TRBV29-1 combines with J gene TRBJ2-5; no clear D. CDR1 and CDR2 from the germline V gene are SQVTM and ANQGSEA. The CDR3 totals 12 residues. V dropped 7 bases and J dropped 1 base, with 10 bases sitting between them. The CDR3 is CSAVRGQETQYF. For the CDR3, the DNA is TGCAGCGCCGTCCGCGGCCAAGAGACCCAGTACTTC.

This sequence joins TRBV5-8 and TRBJ2-7; 7 bases align to TRBD1. This CDR3 has 14 residues. CDR1 is SGHTS and CDR2 is YDEGEE in the germline V gene. The junction had 3 bases not matched to a gene; V was cut back by 0 bases and J by 3 bases. CDR3 sequence: CASSLGSGGYEQYF. Here the CDR3 DNA reads TGTGCCAGCAGCTTGGGGTCAGGGGGCTACGAGCAGTACTTC.

V and J are TRBV21-1 and TRBJ2-5; TRBD2 is taken as the D call from the table, unchecked against the DNA. TRBV21-1 counts as a pseudogene. This CDR3 spans 12 amino acids. CDR3 in DNA: TGTGCCAGCAGCAAAGTAGGAAAGGGAGAGTACTTC. Amino acids: CASSKVGKGEYF.

The chain couples TRBV12-3 or TRBV12-4 to TRBJ2-3, with 9 positions matching TRBD1. Unmatched junction bases numbered 6, after V lost 8 bases and J lost 6 bases. The CDR3 length is 13 residues. CDR3: CASGLTGGDTQYF. As DNA, the CDR3 is TGTGCCAGCGGCCTGACAGGGGGGGATACGCAGTATTTT.

The chain recombines TRBV29-1 with TRBJ2-1; TRBD1 agrees at 8 bases. Germline CDR1 and CDR2: SQVTM and ANQGSEA. J gave up 4 bases and V 6 bases, and 17 bases lay outside the gene matches. CDR3 length: 17 residues. The CDR3 bases are TGCAGCGTCCTCGACGTGGGTTTGGACAGGGTATACAATGAGCAGTTCTTC. It yields the protein CSVLDVGLDRVYNEQFF.

The gene calls are TRBV7-9 and TRBJ1-2; 7 nucleotides line up with TRBD1. The germline CDR1 and CDR2 sequences are SEHNR and FQNEAQ (reference sequence). The V and J ends lost 11 bases and 6 bases, in that order; junction bases with no gene match: 9. The CDR3 covers 12 residues. The CDR3 DNA reads TGTGCCGGGAGACAGGGAGTTAATGGCTACACCTTC. Amino acids: CAGRQGVNGYTF. Combining the CDR3 with reference TRBV7-9 and TRBJ1-2 gives the whole variable domain DTGVSQNPRHKITKRGQNVTFRCDPISEHNRLYWYRQTLGQGPEFLTYFQNEAQLEKSRLLSDRFSAERPKGSFSTLEIQRTEQGDSAMYLCAGRQGVNGYTFGSGTRLTVV.

This clone was counted only a few times. This chain connects TRBV4-2 to TRBJ2-3; possible D gene TRBD2, 6 bases. In germline, CDR1 is LGHNA, CDR2 YNFKEQ. The length of the CDR3 is 14 residues. Trimming removed 2 bases at V and 5 bases at J, with 11 bases between. CDR3 residues: CASSQPEGLDTQYF. In nucleotides, the CDR3 is TGTGCCAGCAGCCAACCGGAGGGCTTAGATACGCAGTATTTT.

The chain employs TRBV24-1 and TRBJ2-1; TRBD2 is a possible D gene (6 bases). The ends were cut back, 3 bases at V and 8 bases at J, with 16 bases in the middle. The V gene's germline CDR1 is KGHDR and CDR2 SFDVKD. The CDR3 spans 15 residues. The CDR3 here is CATSDAGTRGDEQFF. The DNA of the CDR3 is TGTGCCACCAGTGATGCCGGGACGCGGGGCGATGAGCAGTTCTTC.